Detailed here is one T cell receptor beta chain. The assay was immunoSEQ multiplex PCR, and TCRdb's table has in-frame clones only and misses some. The sample yields 150,000 to 200,000 clones, around nine tenths seen once. The sample comes from a study of blood T cell repertoires in COVID-19. About the research overall: The United States, Italy and Spain provided the acute and convalescent COVID-19 samples.

After removal of 0 bases from V and 4 bases from J, the junction contained 3 bases not matched to a gene. Per germline, CDR1 PRHDT and CDR2 FYEKMQ (reference sequence). The CDR3 contains 16 residues. The sample comprised peripheral blood. The receptor's source is a man between 65 and 79 years old with acute or convalescent COVID-19. The chain joins TRBV13 to TRBJ2-2; 9 nucleotides align to TRBD2. The CDR3 DNA reads TGTGCCAGCAGCTTAGGAGAAGCGGGGGGCACCGGGGAGCTGTTTTTT. It encodes CASSLGEAGGTGELFF. Filled out from reference TRBV13 and TRBJ2-2, the complete variable domain reads AAGVIQSPRHLIKEKRETATLKCYPIPRHDTVYWYQQGPGQDPQFLISFYEKMQSDKGSIPDRFSAQQFSDYHSELNMSSLELGDSALYFCASSLGEAGGTGELFFGEGSRLTVL.